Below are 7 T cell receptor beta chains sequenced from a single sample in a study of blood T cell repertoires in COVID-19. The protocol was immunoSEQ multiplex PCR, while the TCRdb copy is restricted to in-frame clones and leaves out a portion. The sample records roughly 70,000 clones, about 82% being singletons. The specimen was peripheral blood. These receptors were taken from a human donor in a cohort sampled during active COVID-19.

The CDR3 DNA reads TGTGCCAGCAGTCCGGGGGTGGACGAGCAGTACTTC. Its translation is CASSPGVDEQYF. The chain links TRBV6-2 or TRBV6-3 to TRBJ2-7, with a possible D match to TRBD2 (6 bases). Trimming pared 5 bases from V and 5 bases from J, leaving 10 bases between. There are 12 residues in the CDR3. Germline assignment: CDR1 MNHEY and CDR2 SVGEGT.

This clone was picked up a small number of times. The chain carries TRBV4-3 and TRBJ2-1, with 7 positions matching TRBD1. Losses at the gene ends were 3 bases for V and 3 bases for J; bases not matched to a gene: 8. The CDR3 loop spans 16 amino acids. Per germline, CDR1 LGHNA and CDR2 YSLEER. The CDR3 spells CASSHGTGDLYNEQFF. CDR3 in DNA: TGCGCCAGCAGCCACGGAACAGGGGACCTCTACAATGAGCAGTTCTTC.

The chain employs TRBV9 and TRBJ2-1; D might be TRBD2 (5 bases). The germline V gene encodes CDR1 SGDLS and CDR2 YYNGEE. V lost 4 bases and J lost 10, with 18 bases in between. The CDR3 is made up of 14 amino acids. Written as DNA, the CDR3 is TGTGCCAGCAGCCCGCGGACGGGGAATGGGGAGCAGTTCTTC. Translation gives CASSPRTGNGEQFF.

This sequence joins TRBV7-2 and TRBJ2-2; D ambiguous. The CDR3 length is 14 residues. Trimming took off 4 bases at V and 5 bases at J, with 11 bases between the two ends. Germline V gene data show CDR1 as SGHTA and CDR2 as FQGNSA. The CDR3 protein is CASSSLARTGELFF. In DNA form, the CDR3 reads TGTGCCAGCAGCTCATTAGCCCGGACCGGGGAGCTGTTTTTT.

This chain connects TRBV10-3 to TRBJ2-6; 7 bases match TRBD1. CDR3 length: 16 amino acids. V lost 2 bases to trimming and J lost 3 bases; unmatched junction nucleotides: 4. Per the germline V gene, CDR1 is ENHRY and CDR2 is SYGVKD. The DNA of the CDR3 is TGTGCCATCAGTGAGGCCACAGGGGTTGGGGCCAACGTCCTGACTTTC. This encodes CAISEATGVGANVLTF.

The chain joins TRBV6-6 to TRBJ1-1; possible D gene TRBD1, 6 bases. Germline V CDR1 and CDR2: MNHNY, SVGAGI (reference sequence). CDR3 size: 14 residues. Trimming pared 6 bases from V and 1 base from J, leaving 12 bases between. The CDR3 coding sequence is TGTGCCAGCAGGGATCAGGGGAGGAACACTGAAGCTTTCTTT. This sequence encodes CASRDQGRNTEAFF.

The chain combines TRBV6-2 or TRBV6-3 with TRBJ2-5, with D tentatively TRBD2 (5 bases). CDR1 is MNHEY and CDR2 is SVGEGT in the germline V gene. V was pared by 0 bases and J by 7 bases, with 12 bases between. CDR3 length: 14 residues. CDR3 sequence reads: CASSYSGNTGTQYF. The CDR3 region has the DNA TGTGCCAGCAGTTACTCCGGGAATACGGGGACCCAGTACTTC.